A single sample is the source of the 24 T cell receptor beta chains below, sequenced in a study of shared clonotypes between healthy human individuals. Clones were sequenced by immunoSEQ multiplex PCR, and TCRdb holds only the in-frame ones, with some missing. Of more than 1 million clones in the sample, around 82% were seen once. Material: memory CD4+ T cells from PBMCs. Noted subset: CD45RA-negative fraction. The receptor source for this set is a man younger than 35 in good health. Some clones in this sample may be carry-over from other donors' samples.

V and J are TRBV5-4 and TRBJ2-5; 9 bases fit TRBD2. The germline V gene has CDR1 SGHNT and CDR2 YYREEE (reference sequence). Unmatched junction bases numbered 12, after V lost 4 bases and J lost 5 bases. The CDR3 totals 16 residues. Here the CDR3 DNA reads TGTGCCAGCAGCCAAACGACTAGCGGAGGGTGGGAGACCCAGTACTTC. Its translation: CASSQTTSGGWETQYF.

The V call is TRBV7-9, the J call TRBJ2-1, with D perhaps matching TRBD1 (6 bases). V was cut by 4 bases and J by 9 bases, with 16 bases left in between. From germline, CDR1 is SEHNR and CDR2 FQNEAQ (reference sequence). The CDR3 is 14 amino acids. The CDR3 is CASSSQKTGSEQFF. The CDR3 bases are TGTGCCAGCAGCTCACAAAAGACAGGCAGTGAGCAGTTCTTC.

This chain connects TRBV11-2 to TRBJ2-3; tentatively, D is TRBD2 (5 bases). There are 14 residues in the CDR3. V lost 5 bases and J 5 bases, leaving 14 bases between the germline ends. Germline V CDR1 and CDR2: SGHAT, FQNNGV. The CDR3 sequence: CASSVRASGDTQYF. CDR3 coding DNA: TGTGCCAGCAGCGTAAGGGCCAGCGGAGATACGCAGTATTTT. Drawing the rest from reference TRBV11-2 and TRBJ2-3, the complete variable domain is EAGVAQSPRYKIIEKRQSVAFWCNPISGHATLYWYQQILGQGPKLLIQFQNNGVVDDSQLPKDRFSAERLKGVDSTLKIQPAKLEDSAVYLCASSVRASGDTQYFGPGTRLTVL.

The chain carries TRBV29-1 and TRBJ2-5; D perhaps matches TRBD2 (6 bases). The CDR3 consists of 17 residues. Trimming shortened V by 6 bases and J by 7 bases, and 30 bases separated the two germline ends. The germline gives CDR1 SQVTM, CDR2 ANQGSEA. The CDR3 reads CSVPTSNLGARAGTQYF. The CDR3 DNA reads as TGCAGCGTCCCGACGTCAAACTTAGGAGCTCGAGCGGGGACCCAGTACTTC.

This clone was counted between two and nine times. The chain joins TRBV10-3 to TRBJ1-5; no firm D call. The V end was cut by 2 bases, the J end by 4 bases, with 9 bases between. This CDR3 region has 14 residues. Per germline, CDR1 ENHRY and CDR2 SYGVKD. The CDR3 region has the DNA TGTGCCATCAGTGAGACAGAGAAGAATCAGCCCCAGCATTTT. Residues: CAISETEKNQPQHF.

This chain uses TRBV28 with TRBJ1-4; 7 nucleotides match TRBD1. Germline-derived CDR1 and CDR2 are MDHEN and SYDVKM. The V segment lost 3 bases and the J segment 8 bases; nucleotides outside the gene matches: 12. This CDR3 region has 16 residues. The CDR3 here is CASSLSVKGAREKLFF. The CDR3 nucleotides are TGTGCCAGCAGTTTGTCAGTCAAGGGGGCGCGGGAAAAACTGTTTTTT.

The chain links TRBV19 to TRBJ1-1; D gene ambiguous. Germline CDR1 reads LNHDA; CDR2 reads SQIVND (reference sequence). V dropped 5 bases and J dropped 0 bases, with 7 bases sitting between them. The CDR3 runs to 13 residues. CDR3 sequence (DNA): TGTGCCAGTAGTTTCCTCATGAACACTGAAGCTTTCTTT. Amino acid sequence: CASSFLMNTEAFF.

This clone has just one count. The chain is built from TRBV30 and TRBJ2-1, with D uncertain. V gave up 1 base and J gave up 7 bases, with 5 bases separating them. The CDR3 sequence is 11 residues long. Germline CDR1 reads GTSNPN; CDR2 reads SVGIG (reference sequence). The CDR3 protein is CAWSGLNEQFF. CDR3 bases: TGTGCCTGGAGTGGACTTAATGAGCAGTTCTTC.

The table lists this clone with a few counts. The chain couples TRBV14 to TRBJ1-1; no clear D gene. From germline, CDR1 is SGHDN and CDR2 FVKESK. Between the trimmed V and J ends, which lost 7 bases and 0 bases, there was a span of 9 bases. The CDR3 is 13 residues long. CDR3 bases: TGTGCCAGCACCGAAGGGATGAACACTGAAGCTTTCTTT. Protein sequence: CASTEGMNTEAFF.

The J gene is TRBJ2-7, the V gene TRBV29-1; D not resolved. The germline V and J ends were trimmed by 4 bases and 7 bases, with 14 bases remaining between them. The CDR3 runs to 12 residues. Per germline, CDR1 SQVTM and CDR2 ANQGSEA. This CDR3 reads CSVAIVGFEQYF. The DNA of the CDR3 is TGCAGCGTTGCTATTGTTGGATTTGAGCAGTACTTC.

The V gene is TRBV6-5, the J gene TRBJ1-5; D is undetermined. V lost 5 bases and J 7 bases, leaving 9 bases between the germline ends. From germline, CDR1 is MNHEY and CDR2 SVGAGI. This CDR3 comprises 12 residues. The CDR3 DNA reads TGTGCCAGCAGTAGTTATGGACAGCCCCAGCATTTT. The encoded protein is CASSSYGQPQHF.

This chain uses TRBV11-2 with TRBJ2-3; no reliable D call. V was shortened by 1 base and J by 0 bases, with 5 bases between the two germline ends. The CDR3 is 14 residues long. Per germline, CDR1 SGHAT and CDR2 FQNNGV. The CDR3 here is CASSLVTSTDTQYF. CDR3 DNA sequence: TGTGCCAGCAGCTTAGTGACTAGCACAGATACGCAGTATTTT. Drawing the rest from reference TRBV11-2 and TRBJ2-3, the complete variable domain is EAGVAQSPRYKIIEKRQSVAFWCNPISGHATLYWYQQILGQGPKLLIQFQNNGVVDDSQLPKDRFSAERLKGVDSTLKIQPAKLEDSAVYLCASSLVTSTDTQYFGPGTRLTVL.

V usage is TRBV19 and J usage is TRBJ1-5, with TRBD1 identical over 7 bases. This CDR3 region has 14 residues. CDR1 and CDR2 (germline): LNHDA, SQIVND (reference sequence). The V gene end was trimmed by 6 bases and the J gene end by 6 bases; junction bases not matched to a gene: 8. The CDR3 DNA sequence: TGTGCCAGTAGCTATCGACAGGGATTTCAGCCCCAGCATTTT. Translation gives CASSYRQGFQPQHF. Complete variable domain (other parts from reference TRBV19 and TRBJ1-5): DGGITQSPKYLFRKEGQNVTLSCEQNLNHDAMYWYRQDPGQGLRLIYYSQIVNDFQKGDIAEGYSVSREKKESFPLTVTSAQKNPTAFYLCASSYRQGFQPQHFGDGTRLSIL.

In the case of this clone: The sample contains more than one DNA sequence encoding this CDR3. The rearrangement uses TRBV7-2 and TRBJ2-3; D perhaps matches TRBD2 (6 bases). Germline V lookup: CDR1 SGHTA, CDR2 FQGNSA. The CDR3 totals 15 residues. The V gene lost 1 base and the J gene lost 0 bases, with 8 bases spanning the gap. CDR3 coding DNA: TGTGCCAGCAGCTTAGATAGCGGAAGCACAGATACGCAGTATTTT. Translated, it gives CASSLDSGSTDTQYF.

V gene TRBV28 combines with J gene TRBJ1-2; D not certain. Germline V gives CDR1 MDHEN, CDR2 SYDVKM. Trimming removed 7 bases from V and 4 bases from J, with 16 bases in between. The CDR3 is 14 amino acids. The CDR3 coding sequence is TGTGCCAGCAATCCGCCCCGTAAGGCCTATGGCTACACCTTC. Encoded protein: CASNPPRKAYGYTF.

As to this clone: Other DNA sequences in the same sample also yield this CDR3. The chain is built from TRBV5-1 and TRBJ2-5, with TRBD2 identical over 8 bases. The CDR3 has 13 amino acids. The V gene's germline CDR1 is SGHRS and CDR2 YFSETQ. The ends lost 2 bases at V and 4 bases at J; junction bases unmatched: 1. The CDR3 region has the DNA TGCGCCAGCAGCTTCGGGGGGGCAGAGACCCAGTACTTC. It translates to CASSFGGAETQYF. Using reference TRBV5-1 and TRBJ2-5 for the parts outside the CDR3, the full variable domain is KAGVTQTPRYLIKTRGQQVTLSCSPISGHRSVSWYQQTPGQGLQFLFEYFSETQRNKGNFPGRFSGRQFSNSRSEMNVSTLELGDSALYLCASSFGGAETQYFGPGTRLLVL.

The chain has TRBV18 and TRBJ1-1; no firm D call. Trimming left V 7 bases short and J 0 bases short, with 6 bases between. The CDR3 consists of 12 residues. Per the germline V gene, CDR1 is KGHSH and CDR2 is LQKENI. The DNA for the CDR3 is TGTGCCAGCTTGCTCCTGAACACTGAAGCTTTCTTT. Translating it yields CASLLLNTEAFF.

V is TRBV7-3 and J is TRBJ2-5, with a tentative D call TRBD1 (5 bases). There are 13 residues in the CDR3. In germline, CDR1 is SGHTA, CDR2 FQGTGA. V was clipped by 4 bases and J by 4 bases, with 10 bases between them. The CDR3 protein is CASSYGAGETQYF. The CDR3 DNA is TGTGCCAGCAGCTATGGGGCAGGAGAGACCCAGTACTTC.

This clone was counted ten times or more. The J gene is TRBJ2-1, the V gene TRBV25-1; 9 bases line up with TRBD2. The length of the CDR3 is 18 residues. Germline trimming cut 4 bases from V and 7 bases from J; bases unmatched to any gene: 17. The germline V gene encodes CDR1 MGHDK and CDR2 SYGVNS. CDR3 nucleotide sequence: TGTGCCAGCAGTGGGAGGGGACAAGGGTTGAGCGGGAGGAATGAGCAGTTCTTC. This gives the protein CASSGRGQGLSGRNEQFF.

The V gene is TRBV7-3, the J gene TRBJ1-1, with D possibly TRBD1 on 6 matching bases. CDR1 and CDR2 (germline): SGHTA, FQGTGA. V was shortened by 6 bases and J by 4 bases, with 12 bases between the two germline ends. The CDR3 is 13 amino acids. This CDR3 is CASRDEGGTEAFF. The CDR3 DNA reads as TGTGCCAGCAGGGATGAGGGGGGCACTGAAGCTTTCTTT.

The rearrangement links TRBV18 to TRBJ1-2; possibly TRBD1 for D (5 bases). The CDR3 has 16 amino acids. The V gene's germline CDR1 is KGHSH and CDR2 LQKENI. Trimming took 6 bases from V and 4 from J, leaving 21 bases between them. Here the CDR3 DNA reads TGTGCCAGCTCCCCCGGGACTATACCGGGCAGCTATGGCTACACCTTC. The encoded protein is CASSPGTIPGSYGYTF. The complete variable domain, with remaining parts taken from reference TRBV18 and TRBJ1-2, reads NAGVMQNPRHLVRRRGQEARLRCSPMKGHSHVYWYRQLPEEGLKFMVYLQKENIIDESGMPKERFSAEFPKEGPSILRIQQVVRGDSAAYFCASSPGTIPGSYGYTFGSGTRLTVV.

J is TRBJ2-7 and V is TRBV5-4, with 8 positions matching TRBD2. With V trimmed by 4 bases and J by 6 bases, 9 bases remained unmatched. There are 14 residues in the CDR3. In germline, CDR1 is SGHNT, CDR2 YYREEE (reference sequence). The CDR3 DNA follows: TGTGCCAGCAGCCCGGACGGACTAGCTACCGAGCAGTACTTC. Protein sequence: CASSPDGLATEQYF.

V gene TRBV5-4 combines with J gene TRBJ2-2; tentative D call: TRBD1 (6 bases). There are 14 residues in the CDR3. Germline CDR1 is SGHNT and CDR2 is YYREEE (reference sequence). Trimming pared 4 bases from V and 6 bases from J, leaving 13 bases between. CDR3 region: CASSATGFPGELFF. In nucleotides, the CDR3 is TGTGCCAGCAGCGCCACAGGGTTTCCCGGGGAGCTGTTTTTT.

This rearrangement joins TRBV7-9 to TRBJ2-7; 12 bases fit TRBD1. This CDR3 has 17 residues. The V and J ends lost 5 bases and 3 bases, in that order; junction bases with no gene match: 11. Germline V lookup: CDR1 SEHNR, CDR2 FQNEAQ (reference sequence). The chain's CDR3 is CASSHIGGDRGLYEQYF. CDR3 nucleotides: TGTGCCAGCAGCCATATCGGTGGGGACAGGGGGCTCTACGAGCAGTACTTC.